These 15 T cell receptor beta chains were sequenced from one sample in a study of T cells after yellow fever vaccination. TCRdb passed the 5' RACE reads through MiXCR, listing each CDR3 protein once. The repertoire holds approximately 130,000 distinct CDR3 sequences, 15% seen once, with about 40% in the top ten. This specimen was CD8+ T cells sorted from PBMCs, taken 5 days after the yellow fever booster vaccination. Source of these receptors: a man between 18 and 35 years old who received the YFV17D yellow fever vaccine.

This clonotype was observed many times. The rearrangement joins TRBV29-1 to TRBJ2-3; D ambiguous. The CDR3 runs to 12 residues. The V end was cut by 7 bases, the J end by 6 bases, with 14 bases between. Germline CDR1 reads SQVTM; CDR2 reads ANQGSEA. DNA for the CDR3: TGCAGCGCCCTAGTTAGTGGGGATACGCAGTATTTT. It codes for CSALVSGDTQYF.

In DNA form, the CDR3 reads TGTGCCAGCAGCGGACATCCAGCCCTAGCGGGGAATTGGGAGCAGTACTTC. Residues: CASSGHPALAGNWEQYF. This rearrangement joins TRBV7-2 to TRBJ2-7, with 9 bases lining up with TRBD2. This CDR3 has 17 residues. Germline CDR1 SGHTA, CDR2 FQGNSA. Losses at the gene ends were 5 bases for V and 7 bases for J; bases not matched to a gene: 18.

V gene TRBV28 combines with J gene TRBJ2-5; 9 nucleotides align to TRBD1. This CDR3 is built from 16 residues. V was pared by 3 bases and J by 5 bases, with 10 bases of the junction left unmatched. Looked up from germline, CDR1 is MDHEN and CDR2 is SYDVKM. CDR3 sequence reads: CASSLTDRGGRETQYF. CDR3 coding DNA: TGTGCCAGCAGTTTGACGGACAGGGGTGGGCGGGAGACCCAGTACTTC.

This clonotype was seen a few times. The gene calls are TRBV7-8 and TRBJ2-4; TRBD1 or TRBD2 may be the D gene (5 bases each). The length of the CDR3 is 17 residues. The germline V gene encodes CDR1 SGHVS and CDR2 FQNEAQ. V was clipped by 2 bases and J by 3 bases, with 17 bases between them. This CDR3 reads CASSLIFGGEGKNIQYF. The CDR3 nucleotides read TGTGCCAGCAGCTTAATTTTTGGGGGAGAAGGCAAAAACATTCAGTACTTC.

V usage is TRBV7-2 and J usage is TRBJ1-5; D ambiguous. The CDR3 extends over 15 amino acids. V gave up 2 bases and J gave up 1 base, with 9 bases separating them. Germline values: CDR1 SGHTA, CDR2 FQGNSA. The CDR3 loop is CASSLRDWSNQPQHF. The CDR3 coding sequence is TGTGCCAGCAGCTTAAGGGATTGGAGCAATCAGCCCCAGCATTTT.

This clonotype has just a few counts. J is TRBJ2-2 and V is TRBV3-1, with D perhaps matching TRBD2 (5 bases). The CDR3 consists of 11 residues. Trimming removed 9 bases from V and 5 bases from J, with 7 bases in between. Germline CDR1 reads LGHDT; CDR2 reads YNNKEL (reference sequence). CDR3: CARGGTGELFF. CDR3 DNA: TGTGCCAGGGGCGGGACCGGGGAGCTGTTTTTT.

This clonotype was seen a handful of times. The rearrangement uses TRBV4-1 and TRBJ2-1; D might be TRBD2 (6 bases). The CDR3 is 16 residues long. Trimming removed 1 base from V and 0 bases from J, with 10 bases in between. Germline CDR1 MGHRA, CDR2 YSYEKL. CDR3 DNA: TGCGCCAGCAGCCAAGGTGCCGGGAGCTCCTACAATGAGCAGTTCTTC. Translating gives CASSQGAGSSYNEQFF.

In its sample, this clonotype was seen a few times. This sequence joins TRBV6-5 and TRBJ1-1; D may be TRBD1 (6 bases). Germline values: CDR1 MNHEY, CDR2 SVGAGI. V lost 0 bases and J 10 bases, leaving 12 bases between the germline ends. The CDR3 is made up of 13 amino acids. The CDR3 sequence: CASSYSLGQGAFF. CDR3 nucleotide sequence: TGTGCCAGCAGTTACTCATTGGGACAAGGAGCTTTCTTT.

This chain joins TRBV20-1 and TRBJ2-5; D is unclear. The CDR3 covers 13 residues. Germline assignment: CDR1 DFQATT and CDR2 SNEGSKA (reference sequence). Trimming pared 1 base from V and 0 bases from J, leaving 6 bases between. CDR3 region: CSARGLYQETQYF. The CDR3 nucleotides read TGCAGTGCTAGAGGGCTGTACCAAGAGACCCAGTACTTC.

The rearrangement links TRBV6-5 to TRBJ2-1, with a possible D match to TRBD2 (5 bases). Germline V gene lookup returns CDR1 MNHEY and CDR2 SVGAGI. V was clipped by 6 bases and J by 3 bases, with 12 bases between them. There are 14 residues in the CDR3. CDR3: CASRVTGSYNEQFF. The CDR3 nucleotides read TGTGCCAGCAGAGTTACGGGGAGCTACAATGAGCAGTTCTTC.

This clonotype has just a few counts. The rearrangement joins TRBV6-6 to TRBJ2-3; no definite D call. V was clipped by 8 bases and J by 6 bases, with 12 bases between them. Germline CDR1 and CDR2: MNHNY and SVGAGI (reference sequence). This CDR3 contains 12 residues. DNA of the CDR3: TGTGCCAGCGAATTATTCCCCGATACGCAGTATTTT. Translation gives CASELFPDTQYF.

The gene calls are TRBV12-3 or TRBV12-4 and TRBJ2-6, with D possibly matching TRBD2 (5 bases). CDR3 length equals 15 residues. Trimming shortened V by 3 bases and J by 2 bases, and 8 bases separated the two germline ends. CDR3 nucleotides: TGTGCCAGCAGTTTTGTCGGGGCTGGGGCCAACGTCCTGACTTTC. It codes for CASSFVGAGANVLTF.

The chain joins TRBV6-6 to TRBJ1-2, with D maybe TRBD1 (6 bases). CDR1 is MNHNY, CDR2 SVGAGI, per germline (reference sequence). The CDR3 is made up of 10 amino acids. V shed 10 bases and J shed 8 bases, with 11 bases lying between them. This CDR3 is CATSGDGYTF. CDR3 coding DNA: TGTGCCACCTCAGGGGACGGCTACACCTTC.

This clonotype was detected a few times. The chain carries TRBV2 and TRBJ2-3, with TRBD2 identical over 10 bases. The CDR3 is 17 amino acids. The V segment lost 8 bases and the J segment 0 bases; nucleotides outside the gene matches: 11. Germline V gene lookup returns CDR1 SNHLY and CDR2 FYNNEI. This CDR3 reads CASLGPSGGLSTDTQYF. For the CDR3, the DNA is TGTGCCAGCCTGGGGCCTAGCGGGGGCCTAAGCACAGATACGCAGTATTTT.

The V and J genes are TRBV12-3 or TRBV12-4 and TRBJ2-3, with D uncertain. V was shortened by 1 base and J by 0 bases, with 14 bases between the two germline ends. This CDR3 has 17 residues. The CDR3 sequence is CASSLESGFSSTDTQYF. The DNA of the CDR3 is TGTGCCAGCAGTTTAGAGTCAGGATTTTCTAGCACAGATACGCAGTATTTT.